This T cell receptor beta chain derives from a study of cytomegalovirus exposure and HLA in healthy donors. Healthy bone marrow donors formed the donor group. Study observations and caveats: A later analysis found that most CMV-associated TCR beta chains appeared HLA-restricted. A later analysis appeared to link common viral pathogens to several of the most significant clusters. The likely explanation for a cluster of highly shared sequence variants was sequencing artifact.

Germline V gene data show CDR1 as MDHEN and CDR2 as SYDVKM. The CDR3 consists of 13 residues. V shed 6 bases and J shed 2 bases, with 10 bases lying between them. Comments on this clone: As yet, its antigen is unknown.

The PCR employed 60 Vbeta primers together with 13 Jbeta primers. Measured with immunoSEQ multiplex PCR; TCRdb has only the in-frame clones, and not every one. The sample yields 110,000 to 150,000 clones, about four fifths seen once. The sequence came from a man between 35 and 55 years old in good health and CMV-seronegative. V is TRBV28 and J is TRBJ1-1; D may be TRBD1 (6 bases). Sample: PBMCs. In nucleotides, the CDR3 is TGTGCCAGCAGGACAGGTTTCAACACTGAAGCTTTCTTT. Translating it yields CASRTGFNTEAFF.